Below are 5 T cell receptor beta chains sequenced from a single sample in a study of cytomegalovirus exposure and HLA in healthy donors. PCR primers comprised 60 Vbeta and 13 Jbeta primers. The method was immunoSEQ multiplex PCR; TCRdb's version includes in-frame clones alone and lacks a portion of them. This sample's table has 150,000 to 200,000 clones. Sequencing used PBMCs. The source of these receptors is a woman aged 55-69 years in good health and CMV-seronegative.

This chain connects TRBV5-1 to TRBJ2-1, with D possibly being TRBD2 (5 bases). The ends were cut back, 4 bases at V and 2 bases at J, with 10 bases in the middle. This CDR3 comprises 14 residues. Germline V gene sequence: CDR1 SGHRS, CDR2 YFSETQ. In DNA form, the CDR3 reads TGCGCCAGCAGCCAACTAGAGCCCTACAATGAGCAGTTCTTC. Translation gives CASSQLEPYNEQFF.

The chain employs TRBV29-1 and TRBJ1-1, with D possibly being TRBD1 (6 bases). The CDR3 extends over 13 amino acids. Per the germline V gene, CDR1 is SQVTM and CDR2 is ANQGSEA. Trimming stripped 7 bases from V and 1 base from J, with 13 bases between. As DNA, the CDR3 is TGCAGCGCCCAGGGGTCGGGGAACACTGAAGCTTTCTTT. Encoded protein: CSAQGSGNTEAFF.

The chain joins TRBV5-1 to TRBJ1-6, with 8 bases aligning to TRBD1. With V trimmed by 4 bases and J by 7 bases, 7 bases remained unmatched. This CDR3 contains 15 residues. Germline values: CDR1 SGHRS, CDR2 YFSETQ. CDR3 DNA: TGCGCCAGCAGCCCAATCGGACAGGGAAATTCACCCCTCCACTTT. Translation: CASSPIGQGNSPLHF.

This sequence joins TRBV5-1 and TRBJ2-1; D is perhaps TRBD2 (6 bases). V lost 0 bases and J 0 bases, leaving 10 bases between the germline ends. This CDR3 is built from 16 residues. From germline, CDR1 is SGHRS and CDR2 YFSETQ. The CDR3 nucleotides read TGCGCCAGCAGCTTGGGCGGGGCGAGCTCCTACAATGAGCAGTTCTTC. This translates into CASSLGGASSYNEQFF.

The V and J genes are TRBV10-3 and TRBJ1-5; 8 bases align to TRBD1. With 3 bases clipped from V and 5 bases from J, the junction kept 9 bases outside the gene matches. This CDR3 spans 16 amino acids. Per germline, CDR1 ENHRY and CDR2 SYGVKD. CDR3 sequence (DNA): TGTGCCATCAGTGAAGCTACAGGGGGAAGGGATCAGCCCCAGCATTTT. Its translation: CAISEATGGRDQPQHF.